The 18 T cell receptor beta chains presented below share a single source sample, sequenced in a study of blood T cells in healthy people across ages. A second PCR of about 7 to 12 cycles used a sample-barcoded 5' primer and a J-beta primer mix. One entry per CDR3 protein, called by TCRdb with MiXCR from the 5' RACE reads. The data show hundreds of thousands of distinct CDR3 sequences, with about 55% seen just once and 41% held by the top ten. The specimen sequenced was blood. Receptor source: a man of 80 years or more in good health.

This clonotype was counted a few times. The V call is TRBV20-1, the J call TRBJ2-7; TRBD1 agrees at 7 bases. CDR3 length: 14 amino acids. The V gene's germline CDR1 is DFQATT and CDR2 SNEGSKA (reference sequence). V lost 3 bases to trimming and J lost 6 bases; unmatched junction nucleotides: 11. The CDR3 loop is CSASGRQGPLEQYF. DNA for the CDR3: TGCAGTGCTAGTGGCAGACAGGGCCCGCTCGAGCAGTACTTC.

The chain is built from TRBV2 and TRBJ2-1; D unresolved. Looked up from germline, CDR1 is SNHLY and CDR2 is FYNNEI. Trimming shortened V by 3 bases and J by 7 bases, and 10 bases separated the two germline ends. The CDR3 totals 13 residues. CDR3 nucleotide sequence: TGTGCCAGCAGTGACCAGCTAGGGAATGAGCAGTTCTTC. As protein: CASSDQLGNEQFF.

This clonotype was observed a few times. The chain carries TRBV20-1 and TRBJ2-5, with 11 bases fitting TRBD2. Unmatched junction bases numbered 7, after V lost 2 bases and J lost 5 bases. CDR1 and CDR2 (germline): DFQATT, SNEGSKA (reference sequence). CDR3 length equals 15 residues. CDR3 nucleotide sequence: TGCAGTGCTAGACCACTAGCGGGAGTAGGGGAGACCCAGTACTTC. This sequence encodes CSARPLAGVGETQYF.

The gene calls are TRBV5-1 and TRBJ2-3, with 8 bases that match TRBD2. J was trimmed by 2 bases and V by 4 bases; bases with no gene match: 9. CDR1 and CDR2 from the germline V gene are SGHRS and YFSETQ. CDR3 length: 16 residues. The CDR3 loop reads CASSVAASGLTDTQYF. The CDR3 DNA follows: TGCGCCAGCAGCGTGGCCGCTAGCGGGCTCACAGATACGCAGTATTTT.

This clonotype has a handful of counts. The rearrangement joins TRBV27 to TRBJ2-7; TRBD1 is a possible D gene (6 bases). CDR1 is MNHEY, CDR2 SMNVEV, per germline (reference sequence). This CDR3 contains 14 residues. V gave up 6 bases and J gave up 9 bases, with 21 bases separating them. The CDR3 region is CASRPGQNLRRQYF. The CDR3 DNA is TGTGCCAGCAGGCCCGGACAGAACCTACGAAGGCAGTACTTC.

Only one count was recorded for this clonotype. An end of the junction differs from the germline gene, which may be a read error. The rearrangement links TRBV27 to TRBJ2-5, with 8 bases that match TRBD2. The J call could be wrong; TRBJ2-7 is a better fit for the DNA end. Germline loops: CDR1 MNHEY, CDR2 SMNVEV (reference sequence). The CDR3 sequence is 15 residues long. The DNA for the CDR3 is TGCGCCAGCAGCAGCGGGGGCCTCGGTTCCTACGAGCAGTACTTC. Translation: CASSSGGLGSYEQYF.

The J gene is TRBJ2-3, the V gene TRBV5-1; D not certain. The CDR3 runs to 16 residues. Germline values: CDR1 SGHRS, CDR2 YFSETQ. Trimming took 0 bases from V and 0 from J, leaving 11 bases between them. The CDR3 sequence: CASSLADFWSTDTQYF. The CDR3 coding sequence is TGCGCCAGCAGCTTGGCCGATTTTTGGAGCACAGATACGCAGTATTTT.

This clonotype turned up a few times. In DNA form, the CDR3 reads TGCAGTGCTAGAGATAGGACTAGCGGGAACCGCGAGCAGTACTTC. As protein: CSARDRTSGNREQYF. This rearrangement joins TRBV20-1 to TRBJ2-7, with 12 bases matching TRBD2. The CDR3 has 15 residues. CDR1 and CDR2 from the germline V gene are DFQATT and SNEGSKA (reference sequence). V dropped 0 bases and J dropped 6; count of bases not matched to a gene: 6.

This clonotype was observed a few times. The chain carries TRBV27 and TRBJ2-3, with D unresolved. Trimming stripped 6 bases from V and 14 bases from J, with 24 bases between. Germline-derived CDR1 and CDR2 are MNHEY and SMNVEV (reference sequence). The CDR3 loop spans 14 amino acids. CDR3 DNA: TGTGCCAGCAGCCCCCTTCCAGAGCACAGATACGCGTATTTT. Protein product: CASSPLPEHRYAYF.

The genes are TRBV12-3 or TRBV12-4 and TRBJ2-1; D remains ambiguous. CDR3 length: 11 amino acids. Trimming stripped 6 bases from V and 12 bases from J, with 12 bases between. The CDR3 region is CASSLKVGQFF. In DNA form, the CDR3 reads TGTGCCAGCAGCTTAAAAGTGGGGCAGTTCTTC.

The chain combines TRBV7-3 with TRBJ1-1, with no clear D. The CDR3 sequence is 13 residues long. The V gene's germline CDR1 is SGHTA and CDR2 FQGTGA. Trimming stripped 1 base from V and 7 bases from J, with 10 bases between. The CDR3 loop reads CASSLRAGGEAFF. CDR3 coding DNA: TGTGCCAGCAGCTTAAGGGCAGGAGGTGAAGCTTTCTTT.

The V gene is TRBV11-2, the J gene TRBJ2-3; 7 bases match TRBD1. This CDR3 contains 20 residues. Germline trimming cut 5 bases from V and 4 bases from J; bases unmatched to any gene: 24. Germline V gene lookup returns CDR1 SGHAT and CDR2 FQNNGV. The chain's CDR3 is CASSQPGQFGVLEVPDTQYF. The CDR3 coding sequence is TGTGCCAGCAGCCAACCGGGACAGTTTGGGGTTCTTGAAGTACCAGATACGCAGTATTTT. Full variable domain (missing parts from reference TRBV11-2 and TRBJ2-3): EAGVAQSPRYKIIEKRQSVAFWCNPISGHATLYWYQQILGQGPKLLIQFQNNGVVDDSQLPKDRFSAERLKGVDSTLKIQPAKLEDSAVYLCASSQPGQFGVLEVPDTQYFGPGTRLTVL.

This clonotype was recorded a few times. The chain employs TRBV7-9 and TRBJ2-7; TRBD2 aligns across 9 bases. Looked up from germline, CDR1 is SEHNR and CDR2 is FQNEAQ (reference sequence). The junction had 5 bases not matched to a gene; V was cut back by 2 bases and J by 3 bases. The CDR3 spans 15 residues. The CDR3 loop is CASSLTLAGRYEQYF. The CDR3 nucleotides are TGTGCCAGCAGCTTAACCCTAGCGGGACGCTACGAGCAGTACTTC.

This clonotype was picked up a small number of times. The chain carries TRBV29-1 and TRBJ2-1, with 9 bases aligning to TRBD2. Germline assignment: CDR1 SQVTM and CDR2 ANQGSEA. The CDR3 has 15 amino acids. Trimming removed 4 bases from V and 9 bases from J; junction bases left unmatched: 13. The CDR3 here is CSVGVAGDRWAEQFF. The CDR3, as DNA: TGCAGCGTTGGGGTAGCGGGAGACAGGTGGGCTGAGCAGTTCTTC.

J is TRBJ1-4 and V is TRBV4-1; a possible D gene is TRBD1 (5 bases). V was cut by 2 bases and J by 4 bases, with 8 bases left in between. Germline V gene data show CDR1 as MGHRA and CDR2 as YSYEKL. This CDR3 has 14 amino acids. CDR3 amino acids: CASSQSGSNEKLFF. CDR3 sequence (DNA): TGCGCCAGCAGCCAATCAGGGAGTAATGAAAAACTGTTTTTT.

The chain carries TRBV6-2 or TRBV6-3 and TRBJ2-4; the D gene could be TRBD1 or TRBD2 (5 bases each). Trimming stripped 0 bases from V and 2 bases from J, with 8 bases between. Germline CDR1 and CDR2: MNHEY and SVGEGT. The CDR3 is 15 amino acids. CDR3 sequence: CASSYSGRTKNIQYF. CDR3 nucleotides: TGTGCCAGCAGTTACTCGGGACGAACCAAAAACATTCAGTACTTC.

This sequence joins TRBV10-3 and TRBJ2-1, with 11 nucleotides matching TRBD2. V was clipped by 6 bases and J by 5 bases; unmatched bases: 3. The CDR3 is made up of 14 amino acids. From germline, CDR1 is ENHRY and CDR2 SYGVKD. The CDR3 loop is CAIRRLAGNNEQFF. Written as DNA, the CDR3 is TGTGCCATCAGGAGACTAGCGGGAAACAATGAGCAGTTCTTC.

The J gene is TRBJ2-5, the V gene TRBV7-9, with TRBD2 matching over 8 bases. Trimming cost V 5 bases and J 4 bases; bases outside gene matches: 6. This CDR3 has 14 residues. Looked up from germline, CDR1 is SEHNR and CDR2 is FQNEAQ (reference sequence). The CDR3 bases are TGTGCCAGCAGCCATAGCGGGATTTTAGAGACCCAGTACTTC. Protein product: CASSHSGILETQYF.